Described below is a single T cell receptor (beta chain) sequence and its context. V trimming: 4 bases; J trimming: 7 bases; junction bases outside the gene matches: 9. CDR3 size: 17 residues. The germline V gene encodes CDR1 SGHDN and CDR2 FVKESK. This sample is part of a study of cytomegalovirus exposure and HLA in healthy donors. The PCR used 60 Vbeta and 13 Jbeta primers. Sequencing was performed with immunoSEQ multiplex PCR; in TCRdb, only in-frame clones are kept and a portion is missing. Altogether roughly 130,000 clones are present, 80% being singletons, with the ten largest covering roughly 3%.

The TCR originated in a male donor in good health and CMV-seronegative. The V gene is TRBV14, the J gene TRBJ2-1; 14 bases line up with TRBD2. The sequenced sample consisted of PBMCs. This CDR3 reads CASSREPGLAGDNEQFF. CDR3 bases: TGTGCCAGCAGCCGAGAACCGGGACTAGCGGGAGATAATGAGCAGTTCTTC. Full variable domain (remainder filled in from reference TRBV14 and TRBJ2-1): EAGVTQFPSHSVIEKGQTVTLRCDPISGHDNLYWYRRVMGKEIKFLLHFVKESKQDESGMPNNRFLAERTGGTYSTLKVQPAELEDSGVYFCASSREPGLAGDNEQFFGPGTRLTVL.